This T cell receptor beta chain comes out of a study of vaccination effects on CD4 cells after COVID-19. With respect to this clone: What it binds is not known.

Antigen-specific CD4+ T cells were expanded (with viral peptide pools) by the ViraFEST assay ahead of sequencing. CD4+ T cell isolation took place after 10 days of culture. Each participant was given two doses of one vaccine (BNT162b2 or mRNA-1273). Having tested negative for nucleocapsid antibodies, the vaccine recipients showed no prior SARS-CoV-2 infection. Generated by immunoSEQ multiplex PCR, the TCRdb table keeps only in-frame clones and is missing some. The sample records almost 30,000 clones, under 85% being singletons. Between the trimmed V and J ends, which lost 3 bases and 7 bases, there was a span of 13 bases. CDR3 length: 14 amino acids. Germline lookup yields CDR1 ENHRY and CDR2 SYGVKD.

The clonotype comes from a human donor who received a COVID-19 vaccine. Sequencing used CD4+ T cells from PBMCs cultured with HCoV-OC43 spike peptides, obtained after COVID-19 vaccination. Subset indicated: HCoV-OC43 spike overlapping peptide pool stimulation. The gene calls are TRBV10-3 and TRBJ1-5, with D possibly matching TRBD1 (5 bases). The chain's CDR3 is CAISDGRVEQPQHF. DNA for the CDR3: TGTGCCATCAGTGACGGCAGGGTCGAACAGCCCCAGCATTTT.